The rows below give T cell receptor beta chains drawn from one sample of a study of cytomegalovirus exposure and HLA in healthy donors. Sequencing was performed with immunoSEQ multiplex PCR; in TCRdb, only in-frame clones are kept and a portion is missing. The table records 200,000 or so clones, about 83% of them present only once. The sequenced sample consisted of PBMCs. The receptors originated from a human donor in good health. CDR3s include the opening cysteine and the closing phenylalanine or tryptophan. The order of the fields is V gene, clone size, CDR3 protein. The size of a clone is reported for some rows only, either as once, few or many, or as a class for expanded clones.

>TRBV7-9|-
CASSPLGGTSGEQYF
>TRBV6-5|-
CASRAVNTKAFF
>TRBV9|-
CASSARLSERAREVHNEQFF
>TRBV4-1|-
CASSQGTGGSYEQYF
>TRBV5-4|-
CASSLDRGADEQYF
>TRBV30|-
CAWSRGKLNEQYF
>TRBV29-1|-
CSVEAFRQGGINEQFF
>TRBV7-2|-
CASSPGLGVNEQFF
>TRBV4-1|once
CASSSGLAISYNEQFF
>TRBV25-1|-
CASSESSLNTGELFF
>TRBV18|-
CASSLGTGAEQYF
>TRBV6-1|-
CASSEYGTGLGQETQYF
>TRBV27|-
CASSFLLKREASNEQFF
>TRBV27|-
CASSLLAGGPLETQYF
>TRBV15|-
CATSRDLAGGNTIYF
>TRBV7-3|-
CASSLLAFSGELFF
>TRBV19|-
CASSFGHSTSYEQYF
>TRBV7-9|-
CSSSLGTSVHEQYF
>TRBV19|few
CASSEGQTSLPYEQYF
>TRBV11-2|once
CASSSRLAGVETQYF
>TRBV11-1|-
CASSLLSNEQFF
>TRBV4-2|-
CASSQEENRYYEQYF
>TRBV27|once
CASTISGGAYNEQFF
>TRBV15|-
CATSSAGRESNYGYTF
>TRBV9|-
CASSVSRLAGGGAYNEQFF
>TRBV6-6|-
CASSYTVGTSTDTQYF
>TRBV18|once
CASSPSGGSSTDTQYF
>TRBV9|-
CASSVRLANQGEQYF
>TRBV15|-
CATSRVLREGRHDEQFF
>TRBV15|-
CATSRDMNTEAFF
>TRBV6-5|-
CASSYSSGSYEQYF
>TRBV5-6|few
CASSVGTGREKLFF
>TRBV7-6|-
CASSLNVWGQGEKLFF
>TRBV11-1|-
CASSLEGALRGETQYF
>TRBV19|-
CASSMADTQYF
>TRBV29-1|-
CSVRSRGGAGPYEQYF
>TRBV2|-
CASSTSREGKNIQYF
>TRBV6-1|-
CASSEQITGGGYTF
>TRBV28|-
CASSLSRAGDTQYF
>TRBV4-2|-
CASSLAGEPYEQYF
>TRBV30|-
CAWGGGTEHLNTEAFF
>TRBV5-4|-
CASRPGGNSGNTIYF
>TRBV28|few
CASSPNGPGLAGVLPRETQYF
>TRBV7-3|-
CASREPGHLQETQYF
>TRBV29-1|-
CSALGTGGAGNTIYF
>TRBV5-1|-
CASRPLTGDEQYF
>TRBV2|-
CASRLAVYNEQFF
>TRBV19|-
CASSPSDRGKNQPQHF
>TRBV28|-
CASCRGQGYSEQYF
>TRBV9|-
CASSVGGGLETQYF
>TRBV5-6|-
CASSLIGPDTEAFF
>TRBV4-3|-
CASSQGRTGTIEQYF
>TRBV28|-
CASSTPREWGNTIYF
>TRBV6-6|-
CASSYSAQGNYEQYF
>TRBV7-9|-
CASNPPGTVTDTQYF